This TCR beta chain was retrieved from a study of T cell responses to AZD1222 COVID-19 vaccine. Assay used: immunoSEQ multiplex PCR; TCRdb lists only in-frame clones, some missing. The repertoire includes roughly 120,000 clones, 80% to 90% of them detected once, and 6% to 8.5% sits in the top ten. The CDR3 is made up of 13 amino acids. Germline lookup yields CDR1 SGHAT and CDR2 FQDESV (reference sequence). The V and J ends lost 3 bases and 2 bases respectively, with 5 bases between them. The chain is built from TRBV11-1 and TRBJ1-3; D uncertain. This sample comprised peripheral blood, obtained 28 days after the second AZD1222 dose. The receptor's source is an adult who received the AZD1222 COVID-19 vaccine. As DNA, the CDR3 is TGTGCCAGCAGCTTTGGGCCTGGAAACACCATATATTTT. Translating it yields CASSFGPGNTIYF.